The clone carrying this TCR beta chain has a count of ten or more. The sample originates from a study of human T cells and chemical hapten exposure. As for the study in general: Patch tests applied 0.01% DPC to the upper back, read at 6 days.

Trimming took 5 bases from V and 2 from J; bases not matched to a gene: 7. The CDR3 contains 15 residues. TCRdb redid the calling of the RACE reads with MiXCR, one entry per CDR3 protein. This table holds some 70,000 distinct CDR3 sequences, approximately 10% found once. The time point is: patch test 2, 6 weeks after DPC sensitization. Treatment specified: therapeutic diphenylcyclopropenone sensitization with weekly scalp DPC. V is TRBV6-7 and J is TRBJ1-1; TRBD1 matches at 8 bases. TRBV6-7 is classed as an ORF, of uncertain function. The source is a woman aged 45-65 years with alopecia areata. Some clones in this sample may be carry-over from other donors' samples. The sequencing here drew on whole blood, taken in connection with sensitization to the hapten diphenylcyclopropenone (DPC). The CDR3 loop is CASSPGQGLNTEAFF. For the CDR3, the DNA is TGTGCCAGCAGTCCCGGACAGGGACTTAACACTGAAGCTTTCTTT.